This TCR beta chain was recorded in a study of naive and memory T cell subsets. Study findings and constraints: In naive cells, over 90% of TCR sequences were seen only once.

Sequential positive selection took CD4 T cells first, then CD8 T cells. As regards this clonotype: Its antigen is as yet unknown.

The beta constant-region primer was an equimolar mix of two oligonucleotides covering TRBC1 and TRBC2. The ligated cDNA underwent four PCR rounds using SP2 and nested alpha and beta constant-region primers. An oligonucleotide with the SP2 primer and a 12-nucleotide UMI was ligated to the cDNA 3' end. TCRdb passed the UMI-ligation and nested PCR reads through MiXCR, listing each CDR3 protein once. The sample holds 95,000 to 150,000 distinct CDR3 sequences, 36% seen once. Germline CDR1 MNHEY, CDR2 SVGAGI. Trimming shortened V by 8 bases and J by 4 bases, and 12 bases separated the two germline ends. CDR3 length equals 13 residues.

Sequencing was performed on central memory CD4+ T cells from blood. This receptor was obtained from a human donor in good health. The chain recombines TRBV6-5 with TRBJ1-5; D gene uncertain. The CDR3 spells CASGGEFNQPQHF. CDR3 in DNA: TGTGCCAGCGGCGGGGAATTTAATCAGCCCCAGCATTTT.